The text below deals with one T cell receptor beta chain. The sample comes from a study of control samples from healthy donors and cancer patients. Repertoires were generated with immunoSEQ multiplex PCR, while TCRdb's copy carries only in-frame clones and drops some. Among 130,000 or so clones, 94% were seen once, and the ten largest hold approximately 14%. The receptor was isolated from a man aged 35 to 55 in good health. Sequenced sample: blood.

CDR3 loop: CAIRQGQRPPHEQYF. The CDR3 DNA reads TGTGCCATCAGGCAGGGACAGCGCCCGCCCCACGAGCAGTACTTC. The rearrangement joins TRBV10-3 to TRBJ2-7, with 7 positions matching TRBD1. J gave up 5 bases and V 6 bases, and 13 bases lay outside the gene matches. The CDR3 length is 15 residues. Germline V lookup: CDR1 ENHRY, CDR2 SYGVKD.